These 23 T cell receptor beta chains came from one sample sequenced in a study of early T cells in non-severe SARS-CoV-2 infection. TCRdb reprocessed the 5' RACE reads with MiXCR, giving one entry per CDR3 protein. The data hold roughly 60,000 distinct CDR3 sequences, with roughly 8% observed a single time. The sequencing sample was made of whole blood. Receptors were obtained from an adult who was a healthcare worker with PCR-confirmed SARS-CoV-2 infection or an uninfected control (not recorded which).

This clonotype has a handful of counts. The chain is built from TRBV7-7 and TRBJ2-5; maybe TRBD2 (6 bases). Trimming took off 1 base at V and 2 bases at J, with 11 bases between the two ends. Germline CDR1 is SSHAT and CDR2 is FNYEAQ (reference sequence). The CDR3 has 15 amino acids. The CDR3 DNA is TGTGCCAGCAGCTTAGTCGGGGGAGGACAAGAGACCCAGTACTTC. Its translation is CASSLVGGGQETQYF.

This clonotype was observed a handful of times. The chain employs TRBV12-3 or TRBV12-4 and TRBJ2-7; a possible D gene is TRBD1 (6 bases). The V end was cut by 2 bases, the J end by 7 bases, with 15 bases between. This CDR3 region has 14 residues. The CDR3 DNA is TGTGCCAGCAGTTTAAGTCTGGGGGCGGGTGAGCAGTACTTC. It codes for CASSLSLGAGEQYF.

The sample holds many counts of this clonotype. The chain couples TRBV28 to TRBJ2-7; TRBD1 matches 10 bases. Trimming took 8 bases from V and 6 from J; bases not matched to a gene: 1. Germline lookup yields CDR1 MDHEN and CDR2 SYDVKM. This CDR3 is built from 11 residues. The CDR3 DNA reads TGTGCCAGCCGGGACAGGGGCGAGCAGTACTTC. Its translation: CASRDRGEQYF.

V usage is TRBV7-9 and J usage is TRBJ1-2; D is perhaps TRBD1 (5 bases). From germline, CDR1 is SEHNR and CDR2 FQNEAQ (reference sequence). The V end lost 5 bases, the J end lost 6 bases, and 13 bases lay between the germline ends. This CDR3 is 13 amino acids long. DNA of the CDR3: TGTGCCAGCAGCCAACAGGAGGTTGATGGCTACACCTTC. Its protein is CASSQQEVDGYTF.

There are a few counts of this clonotype. V and J are TRBV6-1 and TRBJ2-7, with D uncertain. V lost 3 bases and J lost 0, with 15 bases in between. The CDR3 runs 16 residues. CDR1 is MNHNS, CDR2 SASEGT, per germline. The CDR3 DNA reads TGTGCCAGCAGTGATAGTGGCTACCCCAGCTCCTACGAGCAGTACTTC. Translating gives CASSDSGYPSSYEQYF.

This clonotype showed up many times. The chain has TRBV29-1 and TRBJ1-1, with 7 bases matching TRBD1. Losses at the gene ends were 7 bases for V and 6 bases for J; bases not matched to a gene: 8. In germline, CDR1 is SQVTM, CDR2 ANQGSEA. The CDR3 sequence is 12 residues long. CDR3 sequence: CSARDSWPEAFF. CDR3 bases: TGCAGCGCTCGGGACAGTTGGCCTGAAGCTTTCTTT.

In this sample, this clonotype turned up many times. V gene TRBV29-1 combines with J gene TRBJ2-6; 9 positions agree with TRBD1. V shed 6 bases and J 1 base; nucleotides not matched to a gene: 4. Germline loops: CDR1 SQVTM, CDR2 ANQGSEA. The CDR3 covers 15 residues. CDR3 nucleotide sequence: TGCAGCGTAGCCGGGACAGGGTCTGGGGCCAACGTCCTGACTTTC. It is translated as CSVAGTGSGANVLTF. The whole variable domain, filled in from reference TRBV29-1 and TRBJ2-6, reads SAVISQKPSRDICQRGTSLTIQCQVDSQVTMMFWYRQQPGQSLTLIATANQGSEATYESGFVIDKFPISRPNLTFSTLTVSNMSPEDSSIYLCSVAGTGSGANVLTFGAGSRLTVL.

This clonotype showed up just a few times. The CDR3 region is CASSSEGLSTDTQYF. The CDR3 nucleotides read TGTGCCAGCAGTTCCGAGGGACTAAGCACAGATACGCAGTATTTT. V is TRBV28 and J is TRBJ2-3; TRBD2 matches at 7 bases. This CDR3 comprises 15 residues. Losses at the gene ends were 4 bases for V and 0 bases for J; bases not matched to a gene: 4. Germline CDR1 is MDHEN and CDR2 is SYDVKM.

In this sample, this clonotype turned up many times. The rearrangement links TRBV28 to TRBJ2-1; no firm D call. Trimming removed 4 bases at V and 0 bases at J, with 10 bases between. Germline V lookup: CDR1 MDHEN, CDR2 SYDVKM. The CDR3 consists of 15 residues. The CDR3 region has the DNA TGTGCCAGCAGTTCGAACATCCCCTCCTACAATGAGCAGTTCTTC. Its protein is CASSSNIPSYNEQFF. The complete variable domain, with remaining parts taken from reference TRBV28 and TRBJ2-1, reads DVKVTQSSRYLVKRTGEKVFLECVQDMDHENMFWYRQDPGLGLRLIYFSYDVKMKEKGDIPEGYSVSREKKERFSLILESASTNQTSMYLCASSSNIPSYNEQFFGPGTRLTVL.

This clonotype appeared many times. V and J are TRBV5-1 and TRBJ1-2; D might be TRBD1 (6 bases). CDR1 is SGHRS and CDR2 is YFSETQ in the germline V gene. The CDR3 consists of 15 residues. Trimming took 4 bases from V and 8 from J, leaving 21 bases between them. CDR3 in DNA: TGCGCCAGCAGCCCGGTAACGACAGGTGCAACGGGCTACACCTTC. Amino acids: CASSPVTTGATGYTF.

This clonotype appeared many times. V gene TRBV18 combines with J gene TRBJ1-3, with D unclear. Trimming cost V 1 base and J 3 bases, with 10 bases left between them. From germline, CDR1 is KGHSH and CDR2 LQKENI. The CDR3 contains 15 residues. The CDR3 nucleotides are TGTGCCAGCTCACCACGGGTAGCAGGTGGAAACACCATATATTTT. It is translated as CASSPRVAGGNTIYF. The entire variable domain, with the rest obtained from reference TRBV18 and TRBJ1-3, is as follows: NAGVMQNPRHLVRRRGQEARLRCSPMKGHSHVYWYRQLPEEGLKFMVYLQKENIIDESGMPKERFSAEFPKEGPSILRIQQVVRGDSAAYFCASSPRVAGGNTIYFGEGSWLTVV.

At least ten counts were recorded for this clonotype. The genes are TRBV27 and TRBJ1-4; D not resolved. There are 12 residues in the CDR3. Germline V gene data show CDR1 as MNHEY and CDR2 as SMNVEV (reference sequence). Trimming pared 4 bases from V and 8 bases from J, leaving 8 bases between. The CDR3 DNA reads as TGTGCCAGCAGTTCTACGGGGGAAAAACTGTTTTTT. Translation gives CASSSTGEKLFF.

The V gene is TRBV14, the J gene TRBJ2-3, with D perhaps matching TRBD1 (7 bases). This CDR3 region has 16 residues. Trimming stripped 4 bases from V and 0 bases from J, with 14 bases between. Germline loops: CDR1 SGHDN, CDR2 FVKESK. For the CDR3, the DNA is TGTGCCAGCAGCCTCACGCGGGACAGAAGCACAGATACGCAGTATTTT. Its protein product is CASSLTRDRSTDTQYF. The variable domain in full, with the rest retrieved from reference TRBV14 and TRBJ2-3, is EAGVTQFPSHSVIEKGQTVTLRCDPISGHDNLYWYRRVMGKEIKFLLHFVKESKQDESGMPNNRFLAERTGGTYSTLKVQPAELEDSGVYFCASSLTRDRSTDTQYFGPGTRLTVL.

The J gene is TRBJ1-6, the V gene TRBV20-1; D gene ambiguous. Germline CDR1 and CDR2: DFQATT and SNEGSKA (reference sequence). CDR3 length: 14 amino acids. V lost 1 base, J lost 0 bases, and 4 bases lay in between. The CDR3 loop reads CSARGVSYNSPLHF. DNA of the CDR3: TGCAGTGCTAGAGGTGTCTCCTATAATTCACCCCTCCACTTT.

The sample holds many counts of this clonotype. The rearrangement joins TRBV5-1 to TRBJ2-6; D uncertain. The CDR3 contains 14 residues. In germline, CDR1 is SGHRS, CDR2 YFSETQ. Trimming pared 4 bases from V and 4 bases from J, leaving 9 bases between. CDR3 DNA: TGCGCCAGCAGCCTCTTTCCGGGGGCCAACGTCCTGACTTTC. As protein: CASSLFPGANVLTF.

This clonotype was counted a few times. The V and J genes are TRBV5-4 and TRBJ2-7, with a possible D match to TRBD2 (6 bases). The CDR3 consists of 15 residues. V was trimmed by 0 bases and J by 2 bases, leaving 12 bases between them. Germline assignment: CDR1 SGHNT and CDR2 YYREEE (reference sequence). The CDR3 spells CASSLGGTPTYEQYF. In nucleotides, the CDR3 is TGTGCCAGCAGCTTGGGCGGGACGCCGACCTACGAGCAGTACTTC.

By share of the sample, this clonotype is medium-sized. The J gene is TRBJ2-2, the V gene TRBV29-1; D unresolved. V was cut by 3 bases and J by 0 bases, with 8 bases left in between. CDR1 is SQVTM, CDR2 ANQGSEA, per germline. The CDR3 consists of 14 residues. The CDR3 bases are TGCAGCGTTGAGGGATTAACGAACACCGGGGAGCTGTTTTTT. Amino acid sequence: CSVEGLTNTGELFF.

This clonotype has more than one count but fewer than ten. This chain connects TRBV14 to TRBJ2-2; D perhaps matches TRBD1 (6 bases). CDR1 and CDR2 (germline): SGHDN, FVKESK. The V gene lost 0 bases and the J gene lost 0 bases, with 17 bases spanning the gap. The CDR3 runs 19 residues. CDR3 in amino acids: CASSQDFRGVKSNTGELFF. The CDR3 coding sequence is TGTGCCAGCAGCCAAGATTTCAGGGGCGTAAAATCGAACACCGGGGAGCTGTTTTTT.

The rearrangement links TRBV20-1 to TRBJ1-5, with 9 bases fitting TRBD1. J lost 1 base, V lost 0 bases, and 10 bases had no gene match. Germline V gives CDR1 DFQATT, CDR2 SNEGSKA (reference sequence). This CDR3 has 18 residues. This chain's CDR3 is CSARDHTGQGGSNQPQHF. The CDR3 nucleotides read TGCAGTGCTAGAGACCACACGGGACAGGGAGGGAGCAATCAGCCCCAGCATTTT.

This clonotype was seen a handful of times. This chain connects TRBV29-1 to TRBJ1-2; D is uncertain. The CDR3 spans 9 residues. CDR1 and CDR2 from the germline V gene are SQVTM and ANQGSEA. V was shortened by 6 bases and J by 13 bases, with 12 bases between the two germline ends. CDR3 residues: CSVGPEPTF. CDR3 in DNA: TGCAGCGTCGGACCGGAGCCCACCTTC.

This chain uses TRBV3-1 with TRBJ2-2; D is undetermined. The CDR3 totals 17 residues. Per germline, CDR1 LGHDT and CDR2 YNNKEL (reference sequence). The ends were cut back, 3 bases at V and 1 base at J, with 15 bases in the middle. CDR3 sequence reads: CASSHPRVGLNTGELFF. Written as DNA, the CDR3 is TGTGCCAGCAGCCATCCCCGGGTGGGCCTGAACACCGGGGAGCTGTTTTTT.

This clonotype was recorded a few times. V usage is TRBV18 and J usage is TRBJ1-2, with 9 positions matching TRBD1. Trimming cost V 3 bases and J 8 bases; bases outside gene matches: 19. The CDR3 is 18 amino acids. The V gene's germline CDR1 is KGHSH and CDR2 LQKENI. The CDR3 nucleotides read TGTGCCAGCTCACCCTATCCCACAGGGGGCTCTGAGAGTGGAGGCTACACCTTC. Translating gives CASSPYPTGGSESGGYTF.

The chain employs TRBV10-1 and TRBJ1-2; 10 positions agree with TRBD1. The CDR3 extends over 17 amino acids. With V trimmed by 4 bases and J by 4 bases, 12 bases remained unmatched. Germline CDR1 is WNHNN and CDR2 is SYGVQD (reference sequence). CDR3 in amino acids: CASSGPPRTGGIYGYTF. The CDR3 DNA follows: TGCGCCAGCAGTGGACCCCCACGGACAGGGGGAATCTATGGCTACACCTTC.